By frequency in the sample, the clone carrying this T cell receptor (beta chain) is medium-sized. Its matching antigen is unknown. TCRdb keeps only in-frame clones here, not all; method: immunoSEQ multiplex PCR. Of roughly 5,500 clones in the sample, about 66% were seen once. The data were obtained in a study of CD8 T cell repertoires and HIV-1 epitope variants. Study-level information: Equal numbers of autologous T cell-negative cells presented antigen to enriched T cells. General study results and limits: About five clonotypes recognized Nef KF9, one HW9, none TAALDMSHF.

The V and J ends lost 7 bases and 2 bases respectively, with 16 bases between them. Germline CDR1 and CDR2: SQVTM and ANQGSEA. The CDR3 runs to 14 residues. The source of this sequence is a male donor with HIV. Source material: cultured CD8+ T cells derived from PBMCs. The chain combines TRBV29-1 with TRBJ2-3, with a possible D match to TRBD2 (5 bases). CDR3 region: CSAAGTESTDTQYF. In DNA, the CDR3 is TGCAGCGCGGCGGGCACCGAGTCCACAGATACGCAGTATTTT.